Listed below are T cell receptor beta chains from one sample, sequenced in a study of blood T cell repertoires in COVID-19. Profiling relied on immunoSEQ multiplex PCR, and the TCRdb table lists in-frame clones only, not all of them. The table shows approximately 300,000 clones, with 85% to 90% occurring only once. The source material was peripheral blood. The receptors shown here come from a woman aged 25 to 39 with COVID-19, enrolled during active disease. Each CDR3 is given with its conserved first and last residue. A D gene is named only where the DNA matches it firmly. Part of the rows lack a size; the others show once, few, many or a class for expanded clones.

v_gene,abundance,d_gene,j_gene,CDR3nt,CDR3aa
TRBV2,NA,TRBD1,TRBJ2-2,TGTGCCAGCCAGGTGCAGGGGGCGAACGGGGAGCTGTTTTTT,CASQVQGANGELFF
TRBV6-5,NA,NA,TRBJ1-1,TGTGCCAGCAGGGCCTCGAACACTGAAGCTTTCTTT,CASRASNTEAFF
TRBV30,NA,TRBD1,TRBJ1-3,TGTGCCTGGAGTGTATTTGGACAGGGGCTCTCTGGAAACACCATATATTTT,CAWSVFGQGLSGNTIYF
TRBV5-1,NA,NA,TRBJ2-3,TGCGCCAGCAGCTCTCTGCCGGGCACAGATACGCAGTATTTT,CASSSLPGTDTQYF
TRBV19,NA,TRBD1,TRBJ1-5,TGTGCCAGCTCGACAGGGCCTCAGCCCCAGCATTTT,CASSTGPQPQHF
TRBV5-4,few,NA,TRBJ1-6,TGTGCCAGCAGCGCCACGGGGGGGCCTTCACCCCTCCACTTT,CASSATGGPSPLHF
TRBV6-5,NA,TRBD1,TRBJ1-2,TGTGCCAGCACCCCGGACAGGGTTCGCTACACCTTC,CASTPDRVRYTF
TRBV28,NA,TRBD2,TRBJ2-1,TGTGCCAGCAGTCCCCGGACTAGCGGGAGGAGCTCCTACAATGAGCAGTTCTTC,CASSPRTSGRSSYNEQFF
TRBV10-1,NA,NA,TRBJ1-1,TGCGCCAGCAGTGAGTCTGGCGGAAACACTGAAGCTTTCTTT,CASSESGGNTEAFF
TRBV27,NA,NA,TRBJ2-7,TGTGCCAGCAGTTTAGATCGGGTGTCTACCTACGAGCAGTACTTC,CASSLDRVSTYEQYF
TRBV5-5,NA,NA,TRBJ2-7,TGTGCCAGCAGCTTGGGGCCAAGCTCCTACGAGCAGTACTTC,CASSLGPSSYEQYF
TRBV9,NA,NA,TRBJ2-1,TGTGCCAGCAACCCGGGGAGTAGCTCCTACAATGAGCAGTTCTTC,CASNPGSSSYNEQFF
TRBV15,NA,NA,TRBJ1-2,TGTGCCACCAGCAGAGGACCGGGAGTCTATGGCTACACCTTC,CATSRGPGVYGYTF
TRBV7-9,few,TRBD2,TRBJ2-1,TGTGCCAGCAGCTTCGGACTAGCGGGAGGGCAATACAATGAGCAGTTCTTC,CASSFGLAGGQYNEQFF
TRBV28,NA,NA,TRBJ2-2,TGTGCCAGCAGTCCCCTCGGTCCCGGGGAGCTGTTTTTT,CASSPLGPGELFF
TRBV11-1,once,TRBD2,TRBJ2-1,TGTGCCAGCAGCACCTCCAGGGAGGGTGAGCAGTTCTTC,CASSTSREGEQFF
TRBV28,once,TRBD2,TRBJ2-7,TGTGCCAGCAGTCCACCCCTCTCCCTAGCGGCCATGCCGGGCGAGCAGTACTTC,CASSPPLSLAAMPGEQYF
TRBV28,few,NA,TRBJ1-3,TGTGCCAGCAGTCTACAGGGCTCTGGAAACACCATATATTTT,CASSLQGSGNTIYF
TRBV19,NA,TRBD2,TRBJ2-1,TGTGCCAGTAGTATAGGGACTAGCGCGCGTGAGCAGTTCTTC,CASSIGTSAREQFF
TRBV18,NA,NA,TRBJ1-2,TGTGCCAGCTCACCGGACATTAGCGGCTACACCTTC,CASSPDISGYTF
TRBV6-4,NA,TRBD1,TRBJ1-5,TGTGCCAGCAGTTCCGGGACAGGTCTCCCTCATAGCAATCAGCCCCAGCATTTT,CASSSGTGLPHSNQPQHF
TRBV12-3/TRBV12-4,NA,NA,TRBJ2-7,TGTGCCAGCGGGGACTCTTTCCCACTCGAGCAGTACTTC,CASGDSFPLEQYF
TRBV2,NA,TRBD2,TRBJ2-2,TGTGCCAGCGGGGGGCCAGCGGGAGCAATGACCGGGGAGCTGTTTTTT,CASGGPAGAMTGELFF
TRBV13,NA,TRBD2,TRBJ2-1,TGTGCCAGCAGCCAGACTAGCGGGAGGGCCGGGAATGAGCAGTTCTTC,CASSQTSGRAGNEQFF
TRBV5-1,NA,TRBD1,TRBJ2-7,TGCGCCAGCAGCTTACTACCGGGACAGGGCTACGAGCAGTACTTC,CASSLLPGQGYEQYF
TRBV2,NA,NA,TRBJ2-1,TGTGCCACCACCCGCGTACGATACAATGAGCAGTTCTTC,CATTRVRYNEQFF
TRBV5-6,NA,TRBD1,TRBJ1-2,TGTGCCAGCAGTTTTACAGGGGCGAATGGCTACACCTTC,CASSFTGANGYTF
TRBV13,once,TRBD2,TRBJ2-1,TGTGCCAGCAGCTTAGATTTAGCGGGAGTCTATGAGCAGTTCTTC,CASSLDLAGVYEQFF
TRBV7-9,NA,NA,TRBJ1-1,TGTGCCAGCAGCCCTGGTCAGGCTGACACTGAAGCTTTCTTT,CASSPGQADTEAFF
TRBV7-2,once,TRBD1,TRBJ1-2,TGTGCCAGCAGCATAAACTTAGCAGGGGGCTATGGCTACACCTTC,CASSINLAGGYGYTF
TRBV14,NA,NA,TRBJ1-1,TGTGCCAGCAGCCTCAACAGGGTCCTATCGGAGAACACTGAAGCTTTCTTT,CASSLNRVLSENTEAFF
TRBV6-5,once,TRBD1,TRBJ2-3,TGTGCCAGCAGTTACTCGACAGGGGGTCCAGATACGCAGTATTTT,CASSYSTGGPDTQYF
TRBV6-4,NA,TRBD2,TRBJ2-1,TGTGCCAGCAGTGACTCTAGCGGGAGTTACAATGAGCAGTTCTTC,CASSDSSGSYNEQFF
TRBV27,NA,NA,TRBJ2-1,TGTGCCAGCAGGAGACTAGGCTACAATGAGCAGTTCTTC,CASRRLGYNEQFF
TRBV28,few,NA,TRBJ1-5,TGTGCCAGCAGTCAGGGGAATCAGCCCCAGCATTTT,CASSQGNQPQHF
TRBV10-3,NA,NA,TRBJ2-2,TGTGCCATCCGCAGGCGGGAGAGGGGGGGGGAGCTGTTTTTT,CAIRRRERGGELFF
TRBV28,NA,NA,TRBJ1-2,TGTGCCACCTACCATGCCCCGGGACAAGGGACCCCTCCCTATGGCTACACCTTC,CATYHAPGQGTPPYGYTF
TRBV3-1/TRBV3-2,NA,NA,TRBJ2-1,TGTGCCAGCAGCCAAGTCGTCGGTGAGCAGTTCTTC,CASSQVVGEQFF
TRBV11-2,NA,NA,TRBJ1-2,TGTGCCAGCAGGCGTACAGGGTCCAAGGCTAACTATGGCTACACCTTC,CASRRTGSKANYGYTF
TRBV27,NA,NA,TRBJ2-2,TGTGCCAGCAGTTTCCAGGACGGACCGGGATGGGGGGAGCTGTTTTTT,CASSFQDGPGWGELFF
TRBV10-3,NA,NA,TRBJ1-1,TGTGCCATCGGGAGGGGGGGCGGCAACACTGAAGCTTTCTTT,CAIGRGGGNTEAFF
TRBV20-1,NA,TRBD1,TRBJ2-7,TGCAGTGCTAGTTTACGGACAGGGGGTGATGACGAGCAGTACTTC,CSASLRTGGDDEQYF
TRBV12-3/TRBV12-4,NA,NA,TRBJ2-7,TGTGCCAGCAGTCGGTCGGGGAATTACGAGCAGTACTTC,CASSRSGNYEQYF
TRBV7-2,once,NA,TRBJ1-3,TGTGCCAGCAGCTTAGTGAGGGACTCTGGAAACACCATATATTTT,CASSLVRDSGNTIYF
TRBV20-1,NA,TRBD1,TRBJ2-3,TGCAGTGCTAGTGGGGAGACAGGGTACACAGATACGCAGTATTTT,CSASGETGYTDTQYF
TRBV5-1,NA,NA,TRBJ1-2,TGCGCCAGCCGGGGGGAAAACCCTTCTAACTATGGCTACACCTTC,CASRGENPSNYGYTF
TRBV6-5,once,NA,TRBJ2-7,TGTGCCAGCAGTTACTCGAAAACAAAAGTTTACGAGCAGTACTTC,CASSYSKTKVYEQYF
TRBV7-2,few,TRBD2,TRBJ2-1,TGTGCCAGCACCTTGGCGCCGAGGTGGGAGGGATACAATGAGCAGTTCTTC,CASTLAPRWEGYNEQFF
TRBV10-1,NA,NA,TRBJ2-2,TGCGCCAGCAGTGAGTCGCAACTAGCATCTGGGGAGCTGTTTTTT,CASSESQLASGELFF
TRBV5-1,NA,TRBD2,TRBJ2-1,TGCGCCAGCAGCTTTGAGACTAGCGGGAGTCCCACCAGCTCCTACAATGAGCAGTTCTTC,CASSFETSGSPTSSYNEQFF
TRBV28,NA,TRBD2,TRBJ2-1,TGTGCCAGCAGTTATGCCGGGACTAGCTTGGCTGAGCAGTTCTTC,CASSYAGTSLAEQFF
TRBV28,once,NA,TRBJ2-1,TGTGCCAGCATCCGACCCCCTAGGGGCGAGCAGTTCTTC,CASIRPPRGEQFF
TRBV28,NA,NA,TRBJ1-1,TGTGCCAGCAGCTCCAGGGTGGGGAACACTGAAGCTTTCTTT,CASSSRVGNTEAFF
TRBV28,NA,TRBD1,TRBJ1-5,TGTGCCAGCAGCGGGACAGCGTTCAATCAGCCCCAGCATTTT,CASSGTAFNQPQHF